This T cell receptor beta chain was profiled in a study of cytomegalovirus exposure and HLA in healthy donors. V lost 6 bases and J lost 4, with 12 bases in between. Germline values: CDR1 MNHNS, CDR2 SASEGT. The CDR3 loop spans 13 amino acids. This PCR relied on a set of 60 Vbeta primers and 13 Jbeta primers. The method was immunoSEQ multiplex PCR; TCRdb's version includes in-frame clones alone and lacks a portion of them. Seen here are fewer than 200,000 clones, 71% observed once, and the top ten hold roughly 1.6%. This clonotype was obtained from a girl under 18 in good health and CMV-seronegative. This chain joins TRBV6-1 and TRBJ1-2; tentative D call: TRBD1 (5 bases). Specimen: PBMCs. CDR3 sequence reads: CASRLQGSYGYTF. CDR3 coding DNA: TGTGCCAGCAGGCTGCAGGGTTCCTATGGCTACACCTTC.